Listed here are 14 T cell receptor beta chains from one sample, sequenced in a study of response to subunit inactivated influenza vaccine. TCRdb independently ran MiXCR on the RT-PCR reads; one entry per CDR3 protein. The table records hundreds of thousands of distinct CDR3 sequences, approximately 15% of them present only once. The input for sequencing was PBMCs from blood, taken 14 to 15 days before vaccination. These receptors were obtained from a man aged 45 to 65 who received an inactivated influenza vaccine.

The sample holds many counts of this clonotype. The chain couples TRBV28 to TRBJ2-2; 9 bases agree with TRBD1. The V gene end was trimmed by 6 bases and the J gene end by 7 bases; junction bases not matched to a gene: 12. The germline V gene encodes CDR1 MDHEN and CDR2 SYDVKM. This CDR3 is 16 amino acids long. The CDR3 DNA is TGTGCCAGCAGCCCCCGGGGGACAGGGTTAATCGGGGAGCTGTTTTTT. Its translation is CASSPRGTGLIGELFF.

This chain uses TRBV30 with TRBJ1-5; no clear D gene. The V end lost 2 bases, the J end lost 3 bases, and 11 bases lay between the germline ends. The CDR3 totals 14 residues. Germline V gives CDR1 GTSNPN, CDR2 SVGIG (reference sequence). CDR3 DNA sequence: TGTGCCTGGAGTTCGACACAGAACAATCAGCCCCAGCATTTT. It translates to CAWSSTQNNQPQHF.

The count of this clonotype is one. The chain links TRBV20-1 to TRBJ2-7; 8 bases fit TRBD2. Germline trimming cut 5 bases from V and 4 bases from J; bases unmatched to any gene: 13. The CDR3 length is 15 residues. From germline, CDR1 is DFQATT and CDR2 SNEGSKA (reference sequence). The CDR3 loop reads CSAPAGRRGVYEQYF. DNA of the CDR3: TGCAGTGCTCCCGCGGGGAGGCGGGGGGTGTACGAGCAGTACTTC.

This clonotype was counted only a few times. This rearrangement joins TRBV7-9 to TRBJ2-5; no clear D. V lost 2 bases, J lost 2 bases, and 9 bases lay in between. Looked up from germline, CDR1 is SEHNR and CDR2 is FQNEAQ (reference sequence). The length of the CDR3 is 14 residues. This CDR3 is CASSLYGLQETQYF. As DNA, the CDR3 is TGTGCCAGCAGCTTATACGGGCTACAAGAGACCCAGTACTTC.

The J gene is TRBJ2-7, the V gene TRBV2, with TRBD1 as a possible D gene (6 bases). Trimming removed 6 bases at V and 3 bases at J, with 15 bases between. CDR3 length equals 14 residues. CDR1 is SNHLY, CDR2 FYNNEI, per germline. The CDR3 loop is CASRVVGGNYEQYF. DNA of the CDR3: TGTGCCAGCAGGGTAGTAGGGGGAAACTACGAGCAGTACTTC.

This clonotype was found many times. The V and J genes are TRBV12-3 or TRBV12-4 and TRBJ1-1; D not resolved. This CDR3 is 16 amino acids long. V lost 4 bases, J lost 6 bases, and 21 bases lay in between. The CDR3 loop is CASSSSWVPGRPEAFF. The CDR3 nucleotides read TGTGCCAGCAGTTCCAGCTGGGTACCCGGGAGGCCTGAAGCTTTCTTT.

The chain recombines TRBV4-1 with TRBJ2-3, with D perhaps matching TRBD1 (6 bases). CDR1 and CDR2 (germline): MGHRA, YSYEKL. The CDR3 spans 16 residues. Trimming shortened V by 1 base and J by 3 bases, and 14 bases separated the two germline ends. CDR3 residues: CASSQVAGVGTDTQYF. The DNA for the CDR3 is TGCGCCAGCAGCCAAGTGGCAGGGGTTGGGACAGATACGCAGTATTTT.

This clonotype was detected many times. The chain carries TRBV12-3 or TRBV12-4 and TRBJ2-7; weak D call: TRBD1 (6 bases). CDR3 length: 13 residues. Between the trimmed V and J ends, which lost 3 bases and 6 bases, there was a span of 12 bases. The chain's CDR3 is CASSFSAGAEQYF. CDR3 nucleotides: TGTGCCAGCAGTTTTTCGGCAGGGGCCGAGCAGTACTTC.

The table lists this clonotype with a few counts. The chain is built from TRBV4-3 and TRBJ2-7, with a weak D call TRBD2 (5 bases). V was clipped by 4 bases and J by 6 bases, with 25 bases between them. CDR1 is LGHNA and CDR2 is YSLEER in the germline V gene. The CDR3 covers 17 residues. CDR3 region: CASSRHWTPGSSVEQYF. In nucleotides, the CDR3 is TGCGCCAGCAGCCGACACTGGACTCCCGGTTCTTCGGTCGAGCAGTACTTC.

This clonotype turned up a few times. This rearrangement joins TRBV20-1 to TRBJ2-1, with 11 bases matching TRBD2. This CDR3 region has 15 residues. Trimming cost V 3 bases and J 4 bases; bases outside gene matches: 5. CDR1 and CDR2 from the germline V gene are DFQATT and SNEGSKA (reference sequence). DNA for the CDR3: TGCAGTGCTAGCTTTACTAGCGGGAGTTACAATGAGCAGTTCTTC. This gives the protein CSASFTSGSYNEQFF.

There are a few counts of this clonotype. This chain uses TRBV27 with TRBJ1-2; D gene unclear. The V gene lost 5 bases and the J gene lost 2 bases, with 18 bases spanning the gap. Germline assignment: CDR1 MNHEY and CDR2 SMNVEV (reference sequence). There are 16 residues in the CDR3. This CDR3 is CASSPGRATGNYGYTF. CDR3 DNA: TGTGCCAGCAGTCCGGGTCGGGCAACTGGGAACTATGGCTACACCTTC.

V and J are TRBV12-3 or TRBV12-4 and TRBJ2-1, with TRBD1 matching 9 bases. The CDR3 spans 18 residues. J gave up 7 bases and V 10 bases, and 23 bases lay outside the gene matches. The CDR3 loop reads CAICLAKIWDRELNEQFF. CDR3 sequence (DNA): TGTGCCATCTGTTTAGCGAAAATCTGGGACAGGGAATTGAATGAGCAGTTCTTC.

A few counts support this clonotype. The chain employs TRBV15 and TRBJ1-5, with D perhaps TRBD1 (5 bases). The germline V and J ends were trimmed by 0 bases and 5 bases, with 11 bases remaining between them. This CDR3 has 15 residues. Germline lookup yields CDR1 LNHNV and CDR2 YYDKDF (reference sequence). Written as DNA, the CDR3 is TGTGCCACCAGCAGAGATAAAGGGGACTATCAGCCCCAGCATTTT. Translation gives CATSRDKGDYQPQHF.

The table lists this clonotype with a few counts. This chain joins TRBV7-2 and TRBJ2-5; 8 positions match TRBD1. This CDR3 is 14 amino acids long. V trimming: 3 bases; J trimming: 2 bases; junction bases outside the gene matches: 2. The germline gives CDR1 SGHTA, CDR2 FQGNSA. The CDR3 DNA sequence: TGTGCCAGCAGCTTCAACAGGGGGCAAGAGACCCAGTACTTC. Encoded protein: CASSFNRGQETQYF.